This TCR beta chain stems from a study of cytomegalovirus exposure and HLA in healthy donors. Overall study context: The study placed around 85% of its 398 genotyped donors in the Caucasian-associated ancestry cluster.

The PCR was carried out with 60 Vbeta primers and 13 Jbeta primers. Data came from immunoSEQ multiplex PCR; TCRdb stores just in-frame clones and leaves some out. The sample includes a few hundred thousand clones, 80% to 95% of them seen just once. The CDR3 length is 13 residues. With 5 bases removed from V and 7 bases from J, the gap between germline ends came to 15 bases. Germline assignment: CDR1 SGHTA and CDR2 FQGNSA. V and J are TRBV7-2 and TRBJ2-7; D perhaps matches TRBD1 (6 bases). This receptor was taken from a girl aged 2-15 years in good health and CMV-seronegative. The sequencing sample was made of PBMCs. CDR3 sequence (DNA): TGTGCCAGCAGCCCCATCCCCCAGGGGGAGCAGTACTTC. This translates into CASSPIPQGEQYF. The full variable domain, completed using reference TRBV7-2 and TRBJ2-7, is GAGVSQSPSNKVTEKGKDVELRCDPISGHTALYWYRQSLGQGLEFLIYFQGNSAPDKSGLPSDRFSAERTGGSVSTLTIQRTQQEDSAVYLCASSPIPQGEQYFGPGTRLTVT.